This T cell receptor beta chain stems from a study of T cells in Graves' hyperthyroidism and ophthalmopathy. RNA transcripts were the template for amplifying TCR beta CDR3 regions. A set of HTBI primers served as the primers for a first-round RT-PCR of the TCR CDR3. Each CDR3 protein gets one entry after TCRdb re-called the multiplex PCR reads with MiXCR. The sample lists 160,000 or so distinct CDR3 sequences, about 9.4% occurring once. These patients, aged 18 to 65, had recently diagnosed hyperthyroidism lasting under 2 months. Diagnoses used clinical symptoms, serum thyroxine and TRAb, thyroid ultrasound and orbital computed tomography. In this sample, this clonotype turned up a few times. One end of the junction fails to match germline, which may point to a read error. The CDR3 length is 13 residues. Germline V CDR1 and CDR2: LNHDA, SQIVND (reference sequence).

The rearrangement uses TRBV19 and TRBJ1-1, with D possibly being TRBD1 (5 bases). The source is a woman aged 18 to 35 with Graves' hyperthyroidism that later progressed to Graves' ophthalmopathy. Sequencing was carried out using blood. This CDR3 is CASSISGTPEAFF. In nucleotides, the CDR3 is TGTGCAAGTAGTATATCGGGGACCCCTGAAGCTTTCTTT.